The entry below gives a single T cell receptor beta chain sequence along with its context. The data were taken from a study of blood T cell repertoires in COVID-19. Study-wide background: Sample material is recorded as cDNA or gDNA derived from T cells, B-cell-depleted T cells, or PBMCs.

The repertoire was sequenced with immunoSEQ multiplex PCR; TCRdb's copy has only in-frame clones and lacks some. The data show roughly 210,000 clones, 88% seen once. The CDR3 is 17 residues long. Germline V gives CDR1 MNHEY, CDR2 SVGEGT. The J segment lost 0 bases and the V segment lost 2 bases, leaving 9 bases of the junction unmatched. The chain combines TRBV6-2 or TRBV6-3 with TRBJ1-1, with 7 bases lining up with TRBD1. Specimen: peripheral blood. The receptor was isolated from a man between 65 and 85 years old with acute or convalescent COVID-19. The CDR3 DNA sequence: TGTGCCAGCAGTTACGTGGCAGGGGGACCCATGAACACTGAAGCTTTCTTT. Its protein product is CASSYVAGGPMNTEAFF.